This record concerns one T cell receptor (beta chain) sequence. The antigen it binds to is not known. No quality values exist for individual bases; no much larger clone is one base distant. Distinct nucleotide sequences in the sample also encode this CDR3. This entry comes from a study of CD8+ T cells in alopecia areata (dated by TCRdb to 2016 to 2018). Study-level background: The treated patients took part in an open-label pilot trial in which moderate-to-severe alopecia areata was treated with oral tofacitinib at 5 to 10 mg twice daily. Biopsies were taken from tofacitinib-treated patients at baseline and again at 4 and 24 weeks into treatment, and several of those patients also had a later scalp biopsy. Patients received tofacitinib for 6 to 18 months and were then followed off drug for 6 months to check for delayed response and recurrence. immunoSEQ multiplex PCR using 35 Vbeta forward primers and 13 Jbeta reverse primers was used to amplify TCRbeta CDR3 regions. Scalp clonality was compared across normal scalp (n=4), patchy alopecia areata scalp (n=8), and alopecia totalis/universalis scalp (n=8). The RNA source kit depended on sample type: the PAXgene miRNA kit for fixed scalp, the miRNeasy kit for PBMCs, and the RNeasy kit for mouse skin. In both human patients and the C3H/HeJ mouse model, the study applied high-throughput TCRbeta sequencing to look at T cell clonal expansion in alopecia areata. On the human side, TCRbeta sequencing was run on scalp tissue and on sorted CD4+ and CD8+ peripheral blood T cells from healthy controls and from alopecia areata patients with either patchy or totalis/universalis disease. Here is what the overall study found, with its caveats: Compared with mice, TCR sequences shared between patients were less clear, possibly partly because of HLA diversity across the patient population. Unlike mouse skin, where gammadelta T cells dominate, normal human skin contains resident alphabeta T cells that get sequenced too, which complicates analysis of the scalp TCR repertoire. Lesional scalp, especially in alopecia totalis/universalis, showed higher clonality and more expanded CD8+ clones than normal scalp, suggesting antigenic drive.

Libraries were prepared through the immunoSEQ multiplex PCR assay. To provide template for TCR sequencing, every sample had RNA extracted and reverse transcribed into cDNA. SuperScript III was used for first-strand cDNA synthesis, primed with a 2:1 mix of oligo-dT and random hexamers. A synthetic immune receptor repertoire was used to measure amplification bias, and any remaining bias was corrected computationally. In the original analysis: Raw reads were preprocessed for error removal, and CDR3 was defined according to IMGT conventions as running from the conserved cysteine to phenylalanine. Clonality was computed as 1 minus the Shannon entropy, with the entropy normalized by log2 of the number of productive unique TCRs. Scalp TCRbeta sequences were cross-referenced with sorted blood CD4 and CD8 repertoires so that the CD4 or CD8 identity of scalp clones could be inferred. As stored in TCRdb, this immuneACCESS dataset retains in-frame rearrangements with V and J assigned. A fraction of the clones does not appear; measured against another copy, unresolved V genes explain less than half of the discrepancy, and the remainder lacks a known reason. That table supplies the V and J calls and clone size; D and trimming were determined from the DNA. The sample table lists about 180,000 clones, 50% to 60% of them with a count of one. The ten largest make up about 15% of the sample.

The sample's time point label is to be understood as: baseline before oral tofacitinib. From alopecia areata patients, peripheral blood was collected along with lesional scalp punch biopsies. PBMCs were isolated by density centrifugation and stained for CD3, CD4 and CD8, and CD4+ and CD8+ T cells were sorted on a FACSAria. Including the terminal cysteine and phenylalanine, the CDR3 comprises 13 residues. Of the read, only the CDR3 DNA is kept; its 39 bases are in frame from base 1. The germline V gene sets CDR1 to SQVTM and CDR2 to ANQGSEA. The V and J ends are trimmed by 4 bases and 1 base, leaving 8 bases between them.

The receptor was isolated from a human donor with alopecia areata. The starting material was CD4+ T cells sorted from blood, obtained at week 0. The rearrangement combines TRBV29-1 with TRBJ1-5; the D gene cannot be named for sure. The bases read TGCAGCGTTGCGTCGGGCAGCAATCAGCCCCAGCATTTT. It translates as CSVASGSNQPQHF.